What follows are 18 T cell receptor beta chains derived from one specimen sequenced in a study of cytomegalovirus exposure and HLA in healthy donors. The PCR ran on 60 Vbeta and 13 Jbeta primers. The method was immunoSEQ multiplex PCR; TCRdb's version includes in-frame clones alone and lacks a portion of them. Of nearly 200,000 clones listed, around 83% are singletons. The sequencing input was PBMCs. These TCRs come from a woman aged 50 to 60 in good health and CMV-seropositive.

This clone has a handful of counts. The J gene is TRBJ1-1, the V gene TRBV19; D gene ambiguous. The CDR3 has 13 amino acids. The V gene lost 3 bases and the J gene lost 1 base, with 6 bases spanning the gap. Germline CDR1 is LNHDA and CDR2 is SQIVND (reference sequence). The CDR3 loop reads CASSISPNTEAFF. The CDR3 nucleotides read TGTGCCAGTAGTATTAGTCCGAACACTGAAGCTTTCTTT.

This rearrangement joins TRBV6-5 to TRBJ1-2, with 7 bases that match TRBD1. The CDR3 sequence is 14 residues long. The germline V gene encodes CDR1 MNHEY and CDR2 SVGAGI. The J segment lost 4 bases and the V segment lost 4 bases, leaving 6 bases of the junction unmatched. The DNA for the CDR3 is TGTGCCAGCAGTTCCTACGGGACAGCCTATGGCTACACCTTC. Translation: CASSSYGTAYGYTF.

This chain connects TRBV7-2 to TRBJ2-5; TRBD2 might be the D (5 bases). Looked up from germline, CDR1 is SGHTA and CDR2 is FQGNSA. The V gene lost 1 base and the J gene lost 2 bases, with 14 bases spanning the gap. There are 16 residues in the CDR3. CDR3 loop: CASSLGPSGPQETQYF. CDR3 bases: TGTGCCAGCAGCTTAGGCCCGAGCGGACCTCAAGAGACCCAGTACTTC.

This clone appeared a few times. This chain uses TRBV5-1 with TRBJ2-1, with 12 bases lining up with TRBD2. The CDR3 spans 19 residues. V shed 4 bases, J shed 2 bases, and the junction held 13 bases outside the gene matches. Germline V CDR1 and CDR2: SGHRS, YFSETQ. CDR3 residues: CASSPKGTSGSVAYNEQFF. The CDR3 DNA reads TGCGCCAGCAGCCCCAAGGGGACTAGCGGGTCAGTTGCCTACAATGAGCAGTTCTTC.

CDR3 nucleotides: TGTGCCACCAGGACAGACTCATACGAGCAGTACTTC. As protein: CATRTDSYEQYF. The rearrangement uses TRBV2 and TRBJ2-7, with D possibly TRBD1 on 6 matching bases. The CDR3 totals 12 residues. V lost 10 bases to trimming and J lost 4 bases, with 14 bases between them. Germline CDR1 and CDR2: SNHLY and FYNNEI. The whole variable domain, remainder taken from reference TRBV2 and TRBJ2-7, is EPEVTQTPSHQVTQMGQEVILRCVPISNHLYFYWYRQILGQKVEFLVSFYNNEISEKSEIFDDQFSVERPDGSNFTLKIRSTKLEDSAMYFCATRTDSYEQYFGPGTRLTVT.

J is TRBJ2-5 and V is TRBV2, with 9 bases aligning to TRBD1. V gave up 1 base and J gave up 9 bases; unmatched junction bases: 9. Germline CDR1 is SNHLY and CDR2 is FYNNEI. The CDR3 totals 15 residues. CDR3 protein: CASSEGQGEGVAQYF. In DNA, the CDR3 is TGTGCCAGCAGTGAAGGACAGGGGGAGGGAGTAGCCCAGTACTTC.

The rearrangement links TRBV2 to TRBJ2-7; perhaps TRBD2 as D (5 bases). Trimming left V 7 bases short and J 3 bases short, with 16 bases between. The CDR3 contains 14 residues. Germline V gives CDR1 SNHLY, CDR2 FYNNEI. CDR3 nucleotide sequence: TGTGCCAGCACCCTATCCCCCGGGGACTACGAGCAGTACTTC. Translating gives CASTLSPGDYEQYF.

This clone was counted a single time. The chain uses TRBV4-2 and TRBJ2-3; 12 bases map to TRBD2. The CDR3 is 18 residues long. J gave up 4 bases and V 0 bases, and 8 bases lay outside the gene matches. The germline CDR1 and CDR2 sequences are LGHNA and YNFKEQ. The CDR3 region has the DNA TGTGCCAGCAGCCAAGATCTAGGGTGGACTAGCGGGGCAGATACGCAGTATTTT. This encodes CASSQDLGWTSGADTQYF.

The chain links TRBV28 to TRBJ1-5, with 11 bases aligning to TRBD1. CDR3 size: 16 residues. The trim removed 8 bases at V and 4 bases at J, leaving 10 bases unmatched. Germline loops: CDR1 MDHEN, CDR2 SYDVKM. The CDR3 loop is CASYSIGTGGNQPQHF. Written as DNA, the CDR3 is TGTGCCAGCTACTCGATTGGGACAGGGGGGAATCAGCCCCAGCATTTT.

This chain joins TRBV19 and TRBJ2-1; TRBD2 is a possible D gene (5 bases). This CDR3 comprises 14 residues. Germline loops: CDR1 LNHDA, CDR2 SQIVND (reference sequence). The V end was cut by 3 bases, the J end by 9 bases, with 15 bases between. DNA of the CDR3: TGTGCCAGTAGTATTACTAGGGTCCCTGGTGAGCAGTTCTTC. It is translated as CASSITRVPGEQFF.

The chain has TRBV5-4 and TRBJ2-1; 9 bases are a match to TRBD1. V was pared by 2 bases and J by 4 bases, with 4 bases of the junction left unmatched. Germline CDR1 reads SGHNT; CDR2 reads YYREEE (reference sequence). The CDR3 contains 15 residues. CDR3 sequence: CASSLGDRDYNEQFF. The CDR3 nucleotides read TGTGCCAGCAGCTTAGGGGACAGGGATTACAATGAGCAGTTCTTC.

This chain joins TRBV7-9 and TRBJ2-7; 8 nucleotides agree with TRBD2. Germline assignment: CDR1 SEHNR and CDR2 FQNEAQ (reference sequence). The V gene end was trimmed by 5 bases and the J gene end by 3 bases; junction bases not matched to a gene: 6. This CDR3 is 14 amino acids long. The CDR3 sequence is CASSHKGTSYEQYF. Written as DNA, the CDR3 is TGTGCCAGCAGCCACAAGGGGACTAGCTACGAGCAGTACTTC.

The chain employs TRBV19 and TRBJ2-3, with 8 nucleotides matching TRBD1. The CDR3 sequence is 15 residues long. The V gene's germline CDR1 is LNHDA and CDR2 SQIVND (reference sequence). V shed 1 base, J shed 4 bases, and the junction held 4 bases outside the gene matches. The DNA for the CDR3 is TGTGCCAGTAGTATAGCCAGGGGGCAGGCAGATACGCAGTATTTT. Translated: CASSIARGQADTQYF.

The chain uses TRBV6-6 and TRBJ2-5; 9 positions agree with TRBD1. The CDR3 is 15 amino acids. In germline, CDR1 is MNHNY, CDR2 SVGAGI (reference sequence). Germline trimming cut 5 bases from V and 5 bases from J; bases unmatched to any gene: 9. Written as DNA, the CDR3 is TGTGCCAGCAGTAACGACCAACAGGGGGCTGAGACCCAGTACTTC. This gives the protein CASSNDQQGAETQYF.

The CDR3 nucleotides are TGTGCCAGCAGCGTAAGCCCTCCGACAGGGGGTTCTTCTGAAGCTTTCTTT. Protein sequence: CASSVSPPTGGSSEAFF. The rearrangement joins TRBV7-9 to TRBJ1-1, with 9 bases fitting TRBD1. CDR1 and CDR2 (germline): SEHNR, FQNEAQ (reference sequence). The CDR3 sequence is 17 residues long. V lost 5 bases and J lost 6; bases outside the gene matches: 16.

This clone was detected only once. The chain carries TRBV29-1 and TRBJ2-5; 9 nucleotides align to TRBD2. The germline CDR1 and CDR2 sequences are SQVTM and ANQGSEA. The V segment lost 0 bases and the J segment 5 bases; nucleotides outside the gene matches: 4. This CDR3 contains 14 residues. The CDR3 DNA follows: TGCAGCGTTGAAGATCGGGCGGGGGGGGAGACCCAGTACTTC. Translated, it gives CSVEDRAGGETQYF. The complete variable domain, with remaining parts taken from reference TRBV29-1 and TRBJ2-5, reads SAVISQKPSRDICQRGTSLTIQCQVDSQVTMMFWYRQQPGQSLTLIATANQGSEATYESGFVIDKFPISRPNLTFSTLTVSNMSPEDSSIYLCSVEDRAGGETQYFGPGTRLLVL.

The V gene is TRBV6-5, the J gene TRBJ2-5; perhaps TRBD1 as D (6 bases). Trimming pared 4 bases from V and 4 bases from J, leaving 16 bases between. Germline V CDR1 and CDR2: MNHEY, SVGAGI. CDR3 size: 15 residues. DNA of the CDR3: TGTGCCAGCAGTTGGTCCCCCCAGGGGCGAGAGACCCAGTACTTC. It yields the protein CASSWSPQGRETQYF.

This chain joins TRBV7-3 and TRBJ2-1, with 8 bases aligning to TRBD1. This CDR3 is 14 amino acids long. V was clipped by 5 bases and J by 2 bases; unmatched bases: 2. Germline loops: CDR1 SGHTA, CDR2 FQGTGA. CDR3 DNA: TGTGCCAGCAGCCCGGGACAGGCCTACAATGAGCAGTTCTTC. This sequence encodes CASSPGQAYNEQFF.